The entry that follows covers one T cell receptor beta chain sequence. This record belongs to a study of blood T cell repertoires in COVID-19. Study background: Sites in the United States, Italy and Spain provided acute and convalescent COVID-19 samples. PBMCs, B-cell-depleted T cells, or T cells were the source of the cDNA or gDNA that made up the material.

Per the authors' pipeline: Reference gene primer amplification yielded estimated nucleated cell counts. This table comes from immunoSEQ multiplex PCR, and its TCRdb copy is limited to in-frame clones, with some not included. V and J calls and clone size are given by that table; D and trimming were obtained from the DNA. Among about 240,000 clones listed, over 75% were seen once. V shed 3 bases and J shed 4 bases, with 16 bases lying between them. Germline V lookup: CDR1 SGHTA, CDR2 FQGTGA. The CDR3 totals 16 residues. This clonotype originated in a man aged 25-40 years who had recovered from COVID-19. The chain uses TRBV7-3 and TRBJ1-5, with unresolved D. Sequencing input: peripheral blood. As DNA, the CDR3 is TGTGCCAGCAGCTTGCATCCCGGGAGTATAAATCAGCCCCAGCATTTT. Encoded protein: CASSLHPGSINQPQHF. The complete variable domain, with remaining parts taken from reference TRBV7-3 and TRBJ1-5, reads GAGVSQTPSNKVTEKGKYVELRCDPISGHTALYWYRQSLGQGPEFLIYFQGTGAADDSGLPNDRFFAVRPEGSVSTLKIQRTERGDSAVYLCASSLHPGSINQPQHFGDGTRLSIL.